This T cell receptor beta chain is drawn from a study of CD8 T cells in Susac syndrome. Study at large: Patients with Susac syndrome were therapy-naive, taking corticosteroids, with some also receiving intravenous immunoglobulin, or taking intravenous immunoglobulin alone at the time their blood was drawn. Regarding the study as a whole: The authors acknowledged that their TCR sequencing and HLA analysis involved a relatively small number of individuals.

Regarding this clonotype: The target antigen is unknown. The junction does not match germline at one end; this may be a read error.

Per germline, CDR1 SGHTA and CDR2 FQGNSA. The CDR3 runs 15 residues. Negative magnetic isolation gave CD8+ and CD4+ cells; FACS enriched CD8+ TEMRA. cDNA came from approximately 0.5 to 1 ug RNA primed by random hexamers. A multiplex approach, immunoSEQ multiplex PCR, amplified TCR beta CDR3 across 54 Vbeta and 13 Jbeta. TCRdb ran MiXCR on the immunoSEQ multiplex PCR reads and lists one entry per CDR3 protein. The table lists about 80,000 distinct CDR3 sequences, roughly 95% of them singletons. The receptor's source is a human donor with Susac syndrome. The specimen sequenced was CD8+ T cells from PBMCs. The chain couples TRBV7-2 to TRBJ2-7; 10 bases map to TRBD1. CDR3 region: CASSYDTGPLRQGAF. CDR3 coding DNA: TGTGCCAGCAGCTACGACACAGGGCCCCTGAGACAGGGGGCCTTC.